The following is a T cell receptor (beta chain) sequence with its context. The antigen remains unidentified. Germline V gives CDR1 LNHNV, CDR2 YYDKDF (reference sequence). The length of the CDR3 is 14 residues. The junction had 4 bases not matched to a gene; V was cut back by 0 bases and J by 8 bases. This specimen comes from a study of graft-versus-host responses after intestinal transplantation. Looking at the study overall: Grafts that recipients had were multivisceral, liver-intestinal, or isolated intestinal transplants.

Study-level points and caveats: GvH clones turned up in recipient marrow; some had shown up first in ileum or blood. Declining HvG levels early post-transplant were linked to peak circulating GvH clone levels. Graft-donor T cell macrochimerism in patients accompanied high graft-versus-host to host-versus-graft clonal ratios in allografts.

Here immunoSEQ multiplex PCR was the method, and the copy in TCRdb shows in-frame clones only, minus some. The sample carries about 24,000 clones, over 75% recorded once. This TCR was sampled from a human patient who received an intestinal transplant, so some T cells may come from the graft donor. V usage is TRBV15 and J usage is TRBJ1-3; 7 bases line up with TRBD1. Sequencing was performed on PBMCs, taken around 14 months after intestinal transplant. CDR3 protein: CATSRDWTGDTIYF. CDR3 nucleotide sequence: TGTGCCACCAGCAGAGATTGGACAGGCGACACCATATATTTT.